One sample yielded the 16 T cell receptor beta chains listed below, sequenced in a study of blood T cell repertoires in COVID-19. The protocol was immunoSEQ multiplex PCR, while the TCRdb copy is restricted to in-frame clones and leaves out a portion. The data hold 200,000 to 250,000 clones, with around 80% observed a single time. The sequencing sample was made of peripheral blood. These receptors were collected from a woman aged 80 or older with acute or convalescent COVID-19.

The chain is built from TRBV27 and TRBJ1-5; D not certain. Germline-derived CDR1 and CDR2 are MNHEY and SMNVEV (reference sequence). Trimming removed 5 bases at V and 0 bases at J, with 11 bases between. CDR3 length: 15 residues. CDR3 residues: CASSPEEYSNQPQHF. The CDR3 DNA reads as TGTGCCAGCAGTCCAGAAGAATATAGCAATCAGCCCCAGCATTTT.

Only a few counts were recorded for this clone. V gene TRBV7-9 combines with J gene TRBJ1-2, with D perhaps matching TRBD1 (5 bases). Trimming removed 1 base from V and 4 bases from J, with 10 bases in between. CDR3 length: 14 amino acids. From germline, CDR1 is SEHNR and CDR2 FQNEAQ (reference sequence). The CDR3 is CASSLEGVSYGYTF. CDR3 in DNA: TGTGCCAGCAGCTTAGAAGGGGTCAGCTATGGCTACACCTTC.

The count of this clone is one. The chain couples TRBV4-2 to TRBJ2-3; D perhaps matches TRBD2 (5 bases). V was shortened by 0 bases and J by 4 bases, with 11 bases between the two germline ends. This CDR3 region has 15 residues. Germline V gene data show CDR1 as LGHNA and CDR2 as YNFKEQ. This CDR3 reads CASSQESSPPDTQYF. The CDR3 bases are TGTGCCAGCAGCCAAGAGTCTAGCCCCCCAGATACGCAGTATTTT.

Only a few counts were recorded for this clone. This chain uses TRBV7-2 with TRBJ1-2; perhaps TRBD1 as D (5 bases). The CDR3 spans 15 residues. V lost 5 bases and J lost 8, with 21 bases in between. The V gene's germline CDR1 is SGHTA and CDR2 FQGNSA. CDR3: CASSPVGDSPSGYTF. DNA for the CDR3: TGTGCCAGCAGCCCCGTTGGGGACTCACCGTCCGGCTACACCTTC.

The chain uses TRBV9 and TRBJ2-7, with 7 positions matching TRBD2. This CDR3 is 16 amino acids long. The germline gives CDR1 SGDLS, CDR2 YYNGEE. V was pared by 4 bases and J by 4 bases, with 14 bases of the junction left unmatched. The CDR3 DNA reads TGTGCCAGCAGCCCCCAATCGGGCGGGAGTAGTTACGAGCAGTACTTC. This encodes CASSPQSGGSSYEQYF. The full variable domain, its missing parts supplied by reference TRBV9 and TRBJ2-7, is DSGVTQTPKHLITATGQRVTLRCSPRSGDLSVYWYQQSLDQGLQFLIQYYNGEERAKGNILERFSAQQFPDLHSELNLSSLELGDSALYFCASSPQSGGSSYEQYFGPGTRLTVT.

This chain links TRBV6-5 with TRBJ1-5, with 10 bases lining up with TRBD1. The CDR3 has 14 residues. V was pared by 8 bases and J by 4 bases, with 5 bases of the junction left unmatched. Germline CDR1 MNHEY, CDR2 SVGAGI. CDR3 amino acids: CASGSGQGNQPQHF. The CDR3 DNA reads TGTGCCAGCGGTTCGGGACAGGGGAATCAGCCCCAGCATTTT.

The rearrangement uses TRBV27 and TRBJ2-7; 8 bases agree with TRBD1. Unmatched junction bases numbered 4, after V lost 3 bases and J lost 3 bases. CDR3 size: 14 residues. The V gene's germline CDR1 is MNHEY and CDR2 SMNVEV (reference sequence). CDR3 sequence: CASSLQGAGYEQYF. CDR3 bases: TGTGCCAGCAGTTTGCAGGGGGCGGGCTACGAGCAGTACTTC.

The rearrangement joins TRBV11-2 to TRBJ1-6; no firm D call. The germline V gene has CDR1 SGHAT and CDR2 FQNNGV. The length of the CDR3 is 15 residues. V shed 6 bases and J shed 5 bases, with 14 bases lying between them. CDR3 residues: CASRVPGRNNSPLHF. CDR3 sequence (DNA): TGTGCCAGCAGAGTGCCGGGGAGAAATAATTCACCCCTCCACTTT.

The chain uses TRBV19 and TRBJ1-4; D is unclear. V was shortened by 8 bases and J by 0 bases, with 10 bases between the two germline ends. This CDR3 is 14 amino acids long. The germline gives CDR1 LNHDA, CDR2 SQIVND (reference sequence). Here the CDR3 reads CASFRFATNEKLFF. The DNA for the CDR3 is TGTGCCAGTTTTCGGTTTGCAACTAATGAAAAACTGTTTTTT. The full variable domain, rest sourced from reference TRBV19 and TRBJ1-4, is DGGITQSPKYLFRKEGQNVTLSCEQNLNHDAMYWYRQDPGQGLRLIYYSQIVNDFQKGDIAEGYSVSREKKESFPLTVTSAQKNPTAFYLCASFRFATNEKLFFGSGTQLSVL.

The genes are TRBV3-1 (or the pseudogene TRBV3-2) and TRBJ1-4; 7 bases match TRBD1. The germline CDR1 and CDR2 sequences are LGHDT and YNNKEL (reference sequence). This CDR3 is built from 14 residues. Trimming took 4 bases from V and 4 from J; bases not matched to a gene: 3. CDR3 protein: CASSPGQNNEKLFF. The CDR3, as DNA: TGTGCCAGCAGCCCGGGACAGAATAATGAAAAACTGTTTTTT.

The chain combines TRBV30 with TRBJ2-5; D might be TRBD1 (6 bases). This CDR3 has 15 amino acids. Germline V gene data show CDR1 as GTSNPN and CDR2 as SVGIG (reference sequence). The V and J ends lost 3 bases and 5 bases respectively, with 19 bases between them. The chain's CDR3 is CAWSRPGAHGETQYF. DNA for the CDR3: TGTGCCTGGAGCCGACCAGGGGCACATGGGGAGACCCAGTACTTC.

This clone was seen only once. The CDR3 protein is CASSLEAGGLISTDTQYF. CDR3 sequence (DNA): TGTGCCAGCAGCTTGGAAGCGGGGGGCCTTATAAGCACAGATACGCAGTATTTT. This chain links TRBV5-4 with TRBJ2-3, with 9 bases identical to TRBD2. Unmatched junction bases numbered 8, after V lost 0 bases and J lost 0 bases. Germline-derived CDR1 and CDR2 are SGHNT and YYREEE (reference sequence). This CDR3 is built from 18 residues.

Here the CDR3 DNA reads TGCGCCAGCAGCTCGACTAGCGGGAGTTCCGAGCAGTACTTC. Residues: CASSSTSGSSEQYF. The V and J genes are TRBV5-1 and TRBJ2-7; 12 positions match TRBD2. The CDR3 extends over 14 amino acids. Germline-derived CDR1 and CDR2 are SGHRS and YFSETQ. The V gene end was trimmed by 3 bases and the J gene end by 6 bases; junction bases not matched to a gene: 4.

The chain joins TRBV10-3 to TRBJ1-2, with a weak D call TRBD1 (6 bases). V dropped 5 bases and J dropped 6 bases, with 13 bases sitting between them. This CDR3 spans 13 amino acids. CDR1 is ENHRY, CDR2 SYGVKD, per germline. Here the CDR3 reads CAISPGVTDGYTF. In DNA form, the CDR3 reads TGTGCCATCAGTCCAGGGGTCACCGATGGCTACACCTTC.

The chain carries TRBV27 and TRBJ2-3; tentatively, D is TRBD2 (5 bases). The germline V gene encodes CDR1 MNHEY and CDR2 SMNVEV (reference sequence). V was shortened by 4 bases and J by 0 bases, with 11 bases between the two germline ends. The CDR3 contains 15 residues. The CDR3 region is CASSSGFTSTDTQYF. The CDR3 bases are TGTGCCAGCAGTTCGGGGTTCACTAGCACAGATACGCAGTATTTT.

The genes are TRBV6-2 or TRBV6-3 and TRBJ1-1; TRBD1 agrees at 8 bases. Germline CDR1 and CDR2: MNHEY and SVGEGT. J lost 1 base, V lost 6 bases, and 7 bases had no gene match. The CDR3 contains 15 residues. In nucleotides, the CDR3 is TGTGCCAGCAGCCCTAGGACAGGGACGAACACTGAAGCTTTCTTT. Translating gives CASSPRTGTNTEAFF.